The 21 T cell receptor beta chains below come from one sample, sequenced in a study of T-cell reconstitution after alpha-beta-depleted transplantation in children. Preparation of the TCRbeta library involved a method that used unique molecular identifiers. TCRdb processed the PCR reads anew with MiXCR; each CDR3 protein has one entry. The data show just under 250,000 distinct CDR3 sequences, more than 20% seen once. The sequencing used PBMCs, collected before TCRalphabeta/CD19-depleted stem cell transplant. The receptors stem from a girl aged 2 to 10 with Fanconi anemia, due to receive a stem cell transplant.

This sequence joins TRBV12-3 or TRBV12-4 and TRBJ2-3; D is possibly TRBD2 (5 bases). The CDR3 runs to 12 residues. Between the trimmed V and J ends, which lost 3 bases and 7 bases, there was a span of 8 bases. In nucleotides, the CDR3 is TGTGCCAGCAGTTTTGACGGGAATACGCAGTATTTT. It translates to CASSFDGNTQYF.

Points on this clonotype: A read error is possible here, since a much larger clone lies one base away. This chain links TRBV20-1 with TRBJ2-6; D remains unclear. Trimming took 2 bases from V and 1 from J, leaving 0 bases between them. The CDR3 contains 12 residues. Germline-derived CDR1 and CDR2 are DFQATT and SNEGSKA (reference sequence). DNA for the CDR3: TGCAGTGCTAGATCTGGGGCCAACGTCCTGACTTTC. As protein: CSARSGANVLTF.

The genes are TRBV20-1 and TRBJ1-4; a weak D match, TRBD1 (6 bases). Trimming took off 5 bases at V and 0 bases at J, with 13 bases between the two ends. The CDR3 is 15 residues long. Germline CDR1 and CDR2: DFQATT and SNEGSKA (reference sequence). CDR3 region: CSAPWGRATNEKLFF. The CDR3 DNA is TGCAGTGCTCCGTGGGGGCGAGCAACTAATGAAAAACTGTTTTTT.

At least ten counts were recorded for this clonotype. The V call is TRBV6-4, the J call TRBJ2-1, with D maybe TRBD2 (7 bases). The CDR3 loop spans 16 amino acids. Trimming took 6 bases from V and 1 from J, leaving 16 bases between them. Germline CDR1 and CDR2: MRHNA and SNTAGT. The CDR3 nucleotides are TGTGCCAGCAGGACTAGGGGGAGGGCTTCCTACAATGAGCAGTTCTTC. Its translation is CASRTRGRASYNEQFF.

This clonotype was recorded many times. The chain has TRBV20-1 and TRBJ2-3, with D maybe TRBD2 (6 bases). Germline lookup yields CDR1 DFQATT and CDR2 SNEGSKA (reference sequence). CDR3 length: 14 amino acids. V was clipped by 3 bases and J by 0 bases, with 10 bases between them. The CDR3 spells CSASPGTSTDTQYF. CDR3 sequence (DNA): TGCAGTGCTAGCCCCGGGACTAGCACAGATACGCAGTATTTT.

This clonotype was picked up a small number of times. CDR3 DNA: TGTGCCAGCAGCCAGGGGACTAGTGAGAACACCGGGGAGCTGTTTTTT. Protein product: CASSQGTSENTGELFF. This chain links TRBV4-2 with TRBJ2-2; TRBD2 matches 8 bases. The CDR3 totals 16 residues. Looked up from germline, CDR1 is LGHNA and CDR2 is YNFKEQ. Trimming removed 3 bases from V and 1 base from J; junction bases left unmatched: 4.

This rearrangement joins TRBV20-1 to TRBJ1-6; 9 nucleotides line up with TRBD1. The CDR3 runs to 19 residues. CDR1 is DFQATT, CDR2 SNEGSKA, per germline (reference sequence). With V trimmed by 2 bases and J by 0 bases, 11 bases remained unmatched. CDR3 sequence (DNA): TGCAGTGCTAGAATGTCGGACAGGGGCTTGAGCTCCTATAATTCACCCCTCCACTTT. It encodes CSARMSDRGLSSYNSPLHF.

At least ten counts were recorded for this clonotype. The chain combines TRBV29-1 with TRBJ1-2; D might be TRBD1 (5 bases). Between the trimmed V and J ends, which lost 2 bases and 2 bases, there was a span of 18 bases. CDR3 length equals 16 residues. The germline V gene has CDR1 SQVTM and CDR2 ANQGSEA. The CDR3 nucleotides are TGCAGCGTTGAAAAAAGGGTGACAGAGTTAAACTATGGCTACACCTTC. Protein product: CSVEKRVTELNYGYTF.

The V and J genes are TRBV6-5 and TRBJ1-1; no firm D call. V lost 0 bases, J lost 5 bases, and 13 bases lay in between. Germline V gene lookup returns CDR1 MNHEY and CDR2 SVGAGI. The CDR3 has 15 amino acids. The CDR3 sequence: CASSYSWVVGTEAFF. CDR3 sequence (DNA): TGTGCCAGCAGTTACTCGTGGGTAGTAGGGACTGAAGCTTTCTTT.

The chain links TRBV6-5 to TRBJ2-6; D is ambiguous. Per germline, CDR1 MNHEY and CDR2 SVGAGI. The CDR3 loop spans 15 amino acids. The V end was cut by 2 bases, the J end by 2 bases, with 7 bases between. The CDR3 coding sequence is TGTGCCAGCAGTTACGGGGTAGCTGGGGCCAACGTCCTGACTTTC. Its protein product is CASSYGVAGANVLTF.

This clonotype was counted at least ten times. This chain links TRBV20-1 with TRBJ2-1; 9 bases fit TRBD2. This CDR3 is 15 amino acids long. CDR1 DFQATT and CDR2 SNEGSKA come from the germline V gene (reference sequence). J lost 2 bases, V lost 2 bases, and 4 bases had no gene match. The CDR3 DNA sequence: TGCAGTGCTAGACTAGCGGGACAGACCTACAATGAGCAGTTCTTC. This translates into CSARLAGQTYNEQFF.

The table lists this clonotype with many counts. The rearrangement links TRBV29-1 to TRBJ2-3; D remains unclear. Trimming took off 0 bases at V and 5 bases at J, with 9 bases between the two ends. Germline V lookup: CDR1 SQVTM, CDR2 ANQGSEA. The CDR3 is made up of 13 amino acids. The CDR3 nucleotides are TGCAGCGTTGAAGATAGCCCAGGAGATACGCAGTATTTT. This sequence encodes CSVEDSPGDTQYF.

This clonotype has at least ten counts. The rearrangement links TRBV20-1 to TRBJ2-1; D is perhaps TRBD2 (6 bases). This CDR3 has 11 residues. Germline CDR1 DFQATT, CDR2 SNEGSKA (reference sequence). The V end was cut by 3 bases, the J end by 8 bases, with 8 bases between. This chain's CDR3 is CSASSGDEQFF. The DNA of the CDR3 is TGCAGTGCTAGTAGCGGCGATGAGCAGTTCTTC.

The rearrangement links TRBV7-2 to TRBJ2-1; 12 nucleotides align to TRBD2. The CDR3 length is 14 residues. V lost 3 bases to trimming and J lost 10 bases; unmatched junction nucleotides: 4. From germline, CDR1 is SGHTA and CDR2 FQGNSA. The CDR3 coding sequence is TGTGCCAGCAGCTTGACTAGCGGGAGTTCGGAGCAGTTCTTC. This encodes CASSLTSGSSEQFF.

This clonotype was detected many times. The J gene is TRBJ2-3, the V gene TRBV6-1; TRBD2 agrees at 7 bases. Germline V gives CDR1 MNHNS, CDR2 SASEGT. The CDR3 loop spans 13 amino acids. V lost 11 bases to trimming and J lost 0 bases; unmatched junction nucleotides: 5. DNA of the CDR3: TGTGCCTCTAAGCGGGGAAGCACAGATACGCAGTATTTT. Translating gives CASKRGSTDTQYF.

This clonotype was seen repeatedly, ten times or more. The J gene is TRBJ2-1, the V gene TRBV20-1; 9 bases are a match to TRBD1. Germline assignment: CDR1 DFQATT and CDR2 SNEGSKA (reference sequence). The V and J ends lost 1 base and 4 bases, in that order; junction bases with no gene match: 14. The CDR3 totals 18 residues. In DNA, the CDR3 is TGCAGTGCTAGAGTCGGGACAGGGTCGGCGGTTGGGTACAATGAGCAGTTCTTC. Encoded protein: CSARVGTGSAVGYNEQFF.

This clonotype was recorded at least ten times. V gene TRBV10-3 combines with J gene TRBJ2-7; D might be TRBD1 (5 bases). This CDR3 is built from 16 residues. The germline CDR1 and CDR2 sequences are ENHRY and SYGVKD. V was cut by 0 bases and J by 2 bases, with 14 bases left in between. The CDR3, as DNA: TGTGCCATCAGTGAGTCAAGGGGCCCCAATCCCTACGAGCAGTACTTC. Its translation is CAISESRGPNPYEQYF.

In its sample, this clonotype was seen a few times. This chain connects TRBV7-2 to TRBJ2-4, with D unresolved. The CDR3 consists of 14 residues. V lost 3 bases, J lost 1 base, and 7 bases lay in between. In germline, CDR1 is SGHTA, CDR2 FQGNSA. CDR3 coding DNA: TGTGCCAGCAGCTTCCTAGTGGCCAAAAACATTCAGTACTTC. It is translated as CASSFLVAKNIQYF.

The chain links TRBV20-1 to TRBJ2-3, with TRBD2 as a possible D gene (5 bases). The CDR3 loop spans 13 amino acids. Deletions cut 6 bases from V and 2 bases from J, with 12 bases between. CDR1 and CDR2 (germline): DFQATT, SNEGSKA (reference sequence). DNA for the CDR3: TGCAGTGCGCCTAGCCAAACCACAGATACGCAGTATTTT. Its translation is CSAPSQTTDTQYF.

CDR3 region: CASSSSLSGGYNEQFF. DNA for the CDR3: TGTGCCAGCAGTTCCTCCCTTAGCGGGGGCTACAATGAGCAGTTCTTC. The V gene is TRBV6-5, the J gene TRBJ2-1; 9 positions match TRBD2. CDR1 is MNHEY, CDR2 SVGAGI, per germline. V lost 4 bases and J lost 3; bases outside the gene matches: 7. The CDR3 extends over 16 amino acids.

The chain joins TRBV7-6 to TRBJ1-2; TRBD1 agrees at 7 bases. CDR3 size: 19 residues. Trimming removed 0 bases from V and 2 bases from J; junction bases left unmatched: 15. The germline CDR1 and CDR2 sequences are SGHVS and FNYEAQ. DNA of the CDR3: TGTGCCAGCAGCTTAGCGGGTGGGACAGTAAACGACGGAAACTATGGCTACACCTTC. Protein: CASSLAGGTVNDGNYGYTF.